A selection of T cell receptor beta chains follows, all from one sample in a study of identical twins. TCRdb reprocessed the 5' RACE reads via MiXCR and lists one record per CDR3 protein. The data hold 200,000 to 250,000 distinct CDR3 sequences, with roughly 7.5% observed a single time. These sequences were also reported in another study, on yellow fever vaccine responses in identical twins.

Sequencing was carried out using memory (CD45RO+) T cells sorted from blood. Receptor source: a woman aged 18-35 years in good health. The conserved cysteine and the conserved F or W are not part of the CDR3 here. Fields, in order: J gene, V gene, clone size, CDR3 protein. Size is stated for part of the rows, as once, few or many counts, or as a class when the clone is expanded.

TRBJ1-1	TRBV18	many	ASSPGRAQNTEAF
TRBJ2-3	TRBV6-5	-	ASSYSIGGADTQY
TRBJ2-1	TRBV6-2/TRBV6-3	-	ASSPGWAEQF
TRBJ2-7	TRBV12-3/TRBV12-4	many	ASRRWEAPEQY
TRBJ2-3	TRBV11-3	-	ASSPGTSGSRDTQY
TRBJ1-2	TRBV12-3/TRBV12-4	many	ATSKTGRERGYT
TRBJ2-6	TRBV21-1	few	ASSKEGTGGSSGANVLT
TRBJ2-3	TRBV9	few	ASSVELAGGRDTQY
TRBJ2-3	TRBV6-5	few	ASSWDRGAADTQY
TRBJ1-6	TRBV6-5	many	ASSYSGQSNSPLH
TRBJ2-3	TRBV20-1	few	SARDPWRSTDTQY
TRBJ1-2	TRBV12-3/TRBV12-4	many	ASSFAGKGGYT
TRBJ2-3	TRBV6-5	many	ASSYSAGGGTDTQY
TRBJ1-1	TRBV20-1	many	SARIALPGNTEAF
TRBJ2-3	TRBV11-2	-	ASSFTGSYTDTQY
TRBJ2-7	TRBV9	-	ASSTRTSGFYEQY
TRBJ1-5	TRBV15	many	ATSTTGVRNQPQH
TRBJ2-7	TRBV4-3	many	ASSHSAGIDYEQY
TRBJ2-5	TRBV28	many	ASSSSLSGRQETQY
TRBJ2-1	TRBV7-9	-	ASSPHLVGGPI
TRBJ1-1	TRBV5-1	-	ASSGGLANTEAF
TRBJ2-7	TRBV15	many	ATSRDHHEQY
TRBJ1-2	TRBV6-1	few	ASSDQVYGYT
TRBJ2-6	TRBV10-3	-	AIGGQLSGANVLT
TRBJ1-1	TRBV29-1	few	SVTGGLTEAF
TRBJ2-3	TRBV5-1	many	ASTSSGGAKDTQY
TRBJ2-3	TRBV3-1	many	ASRGLADTQY
TRBJ2-1	TRBV6-2/TRBV6-3	many	ASSMDSPRGEQF
TRBJ2-7	TRBV6-1	-	ASSDRGSYEQY
TRBJ2-3	TRBV4-2	many	ASSQDFGWGTDTQY
TRBJ2-7	TRBV5-6	-	ASSPRGWPANSYEQY
TRBJ1-4	TRBV11-2	few	ASTLKGASEKLF
TRBJ2-7	TRBV19	-	ASKLAGEGEQY
TRBJ1-6	TRBV7-9	few	ASSLIQDNSPLH
TRBJ2-1	TRBV7-3	few	ASSLRGTWGNEQF
TRBJ2-7	TRBV3-1	many	ASSLSGAYEQY
TRBJ2-2	TRBV6-1	many	ASRETGSGELF
TRBJ1-1	TRBV7-6	few	ASSLAGQGGGTEAF
TRBJ2-1	TRBV5-1	many	ASSLGTGEYNEQF
TRBJ1-2	TRBV18	few	ASSPQAIYGYT
TRBJ2-5	TRBV4-3	few	ASSQDHRAGRETQY
TRBJ2-2	TRBV7-9	many	ASSFIIGSGTGELF
TRBJ2-7	TRBV4-2	-	ASTPGLFDEQY
TRBJ1-2	TRBV5-1	few	ASSLEGNGYT
TRBJ2-1	TRBV11-2	few	ASSSVRGGLLF
TRBJ2-7	TRBV25-1	few	ASSEGRAEQY
TRBJ2-5	TRBV5-1	many	ASSLEGETQY
TRBJ2-2	TRBV20-1	many	SARDRAGGWTGELF
TRBJ2-3	TRBV20-1	many	SASSGLAGEGATDTQY
TRBJ2-3	TRBV4-3	-	ASSQRLADGADTQY
TRBJ1-2	TRBV6-2/TRBV6-3	-	ASSYGDGYT
TRBJ2-1	TRBV14	many	ASSVSVTSYNEQF